What follows describes a single T cell receptor beta chain. The clone's antigen remains unknown. Base qualities are not provided; no much larger clone lies one nucleotide away. This sample stems from a study of cytomegalovirus exposure and HLA in healthy donors (dated by TCRdb to 2015 to 2018). Regarding the study in general: An earlier analysis of roughly 570 of the donors reported 276 Gb of sequence data and 100 million to 120 million unique TCR beta sequences obtained from roughly 180 million T cells. To study patterns of TCR occurrence, a later analysis re-analyzed previously published TCR beta repertoires from around 670 donors and added high-resolution HLA genotyping. Using immunosequencing, the study profiled T cell repertoires from roughly 650 subjects and related those repertoires to cytomegalovirus serostatus. The study aimed to test whether cataloging public T cell receptors could reveal signatures of past pathogen exposure. Genome-wide SNP genotypes for about three fifths of the roughly 670 donors were used in a later genetic analysis, which treated that subset as a discovery cohort. Alongside the repertoire data, information on donor age, sex, ethnicity and CMV serostatus was compiled. The study combined high-throughput TCR immunosequencing, statistical association of individual TCRs with disease status, and machine learning to predict cytomegalovirus infection status. In an earlier analysis of 550 to 700 of the donors, high-throughput TCR beta sequencing was used to judge whether each TCR beta V gene segment behaved as functional or pseudogenic. Of the approximately 400 genotyped donors, about 84% fell in the genetic ancestry cluster associated with self-reported Caucasian donors. Class I and class II HLA loci were covered by the typing at four-digit resolution. Roughly 5 DR-DQ haplotypes were treated as single units for association and clustering because of strong linkage in the cohort. An early release that covered about 640 HLA-typed donors contained about 290 gigabases of sequencing data and 85 million to 100 million unique TCR sequences. Across some 400 genotyped donors of the cohort, an average of approximately 240,000 unique TCR beta nucleotide sequences per donor were sequenced, and approximately 17% of those sequences were non-productive. A separate validation cohort of more than 100 different subjects was used in addition to the roughly 720-subject first cohort. The later analysis used no new phenotypic data to find candidate immune exposures, relying instead on TCR beta sequences and their occurrence across donors. Typing coverage differed by locus: A, B, C, DRB1 and DQB1 were typed in about 629-640 donors, DQA1 in roughly 500, DPA1 in around 610, and DPB1 in roughly 450. All discovery cohort repertoires had been generated using a single sequencing platform.

The library was generated by the immunoSEQ multiplex PCR assay. The multiplex PCR relied on a mix of 60 forward primers for TCR Vbeta segments and 13 reverse primers for TCR Jbeta segments. The CDR3 region of rearranged TCR beta genes was amplified from genomic DNA by a multiplex PCR assay. On the Illumina HiSeq System, the amplified TCR beta libraries were sequenced as 87-base-pair reads. In the source study's methods: A later analysis counted tens of millions of unique TCR beta chains across the 650 to 800 repertoires, and 10 million to 11 million of these chains were shared by at least two donors. A nearest-neighbor algorithm error-corrected the raw reads and collapsed the reads into unique sequences, merging closely related sequences to remove PCR and sequencing errors. CDR3 sequences were aligned to IMGT reference sequences to assign V, D and J gene segments. For a sequence to be retained, a match of at least six nucleotides was required to both a V gene segment and a J gene segment. Rearrangements were classified as productive when the CDR3 lacked stop codons and remained in frame with V and J, and all other rearrangements were classified as non-productive. CDR3 was defined by IMGT convention, running from the second conserved V-encoded cysteine to the conserved J-encoded phenylalanine. The earlier analysis of roughly 590 of the donors excluded any sequence lacking an unambiguous match to a single V gene segment. In an earlier analysis of several hundred of the donors, V segments were called functional above 56.7% productive rearrangements and were called segregating when the between-donor standard deviation exceeded 5%. A statistical classification framework was built to diagnose cytomegalovirus status from the catalog of TCR beta chain sequences. In a later analysis, V and J genes were assigned by comparing TCR nucleotide sequences against IMGT/GENE-DB human TR gene sequences. A later analysis assigned CDR3 sequences and most-parsimonious VDJ recombination scenarios with the TCRdist pipeline. In a later analysis, each TCR beta chain was defined by its CDR3 amino acid sequence together with its V-gene family, and reads lacking a unique V-gene family were excluded. As a way to deal with suspected cross-contamination and a sequencing artifact, a later analysis dropped 450 to 600 nucleotide sequences that were highly shared and had low generation probability. In a later analysis, a clonal expansion index was calculated for each public chain from normalized within-repertoire ranks of inferred template counts. A later analysis computed generation probabilities with a VDJ recombination model fitted to out-of-frame rearrangements, and checked the results against IGoR. In a later analysis, hypergeometric tests were used to score TCR-TCR, TCR-HLA and TCR-CMV co-occurrence, with a repertoire-size bias correction applied to TCR pairs. To estimate false discovery rates, a later analysis permuted the HLA or CMV assignments 20 times. In a later analysis, co-occurring TCRs were grouped with DBSCAN, and TCRdist sequence similarity was added when clustering was performed within HLA-allele-positive subsets. Repertoires with fewer than 30,000 or more than 120,000 public chains, plus five repertoires with anomalous nucleotide sharing, were excluded from co-occurrence clustering. TCRdb's version of the immuneACCESS table is confined to in-frame rearrangements and falls short of the full clone set. An unresolved V gene accounts for under half of the shortfall where checked; the remainder is of unknown origin. V, J and clone size derive from that table, while D and trimming were established from the DNA sequence. In all, the sample holds about 120,000 clones, and approximately 72% of those were seen once. Together, the top ten hold roughly 8.2% of the sample.

In total, fewer than 750 healthy bone marrow donors made up the cohort. All cohort members were sampled while nominally healthy, although unrecorded immune exposures were likely present. The donor tested CMV seropositive, placing the donor among the 250 to 300 seropositive members of the cohort. A peripheral blood sample was provided by each donor, and peripheral blood mononuclear cells were used for TCR beta sequencing. Genomic DNA extraction from the blood cell samples was performed with the Qiagen DNeasy Blood Extraction Kit. The investigation overall reported the following: An association between a missense DCLRE1C variant and V-gene and J-gene trimming of TCR beta chains was found in a later genetic analysis and replicated in an independent cohort. The study listed 150 to 200 TCR beta chains as associated with cytomegalovirus. The authors suggested that the approach could potentially be extended to other disease states and immunological phenotypes. The 87-base-pair reads could not distinguish some IMGT-functional V segments, including TRBV6-2 and TRBV6-3, so those segments were excluded. Cytomegalovirus status was reported to be diagnosed by the classifier with high specificity and sensitivity in both the original and validation cohorts. Because counts were too low, seventeen rarely observed V segments, including chromosome 9 orphons, were excluded from the earlier analysis of around 590 of the donors. In a later analysis, around 17,000 TCR beta sequences were associated with specific HLA alleles at a false discovery rate of 0.05. Across donors, most TCR sequences were observed very rarely, whereas some public TCRs were present in many individuals. A later genetic analysis reported fewer N-insertions in productive TCRs among donors in an Asian-associated ancestry cluster than the approximately 700-donor mean. In vitro tests confirmed that three of the cytomegalovirus-associated TCR beta chains recognize cytomegalovirus antigens. A cluster of highly shared sequence variants was judged likely to represent a technical artifact of the sequencing pipeline. This cohort had only TCR beta chains sequenced, and the lack of alpha or paired-chain data limited which features could be detected. In a later analysis, HLA-associated TCR beta chains were found to be more clonally expanded and to have lower generation probabilities than equally common non-associated chains. Correlated functional status among segregating V segments might be attributable to linkage disequilibrium, but an unknown experimental factor could not be ruled out. Because HLA typing was missing for some donors at each locus, association tests included only the typed subset. In a later analysis, several top co-occurrence clusters were reported to appear linked to parvovirus B19, influenza, CMV and Epstein-Barr virus. When HLA alleles, especially DR and DQ, strongly co-occurred, TCR associations were difficult to assign to individual alleles. Broadly in line with IMGT annotations, most TCR beta V segments showed up in productive rearrangements about 90% or about 30% of the time in an earlier analysis of several hundred of the donors. A later analysis found that most CMV-associated TCR beta chains appeared HLA-restricted, with HLA associations seemingly driven largely by CMV exposure. The presence/absence analyses assumed that sequencing depth was roughly uniform across donors, and that assumption may not be true. Immune exposure information for the cohort was limited to CMV serostatus. A further reported finding was that TCR beta sequences accurately predicted the HLA-A and HLA-B alleles for most subjects in the first cohort. In a later analysis, the rate of TCR association differed among HLA loci, with DRB1 alleles having the most associated TCRs and HLA-C alleles having the fewest.

The germline V gene gives CDR1 as SNHLY and CDR2 as FYNNEI. The CDR3 starts with the cysteine, ends with the phenylalanine, and has 14 residues. The entry retains the CDR3 DNA only, 42 bases that are in frame from base 1. V trim: 6 bases; J trim: 2 bases; unmatched bases: 4. The rearranged segments are TRBV2 and TRBJ2-7, and TRBD1 matches 10 of the central bases. This TCR was sampled from a woman in her forties in good health and CMV-seropositive. Sequencing used PBMCs. CDR3 loop: CASSDGQGAYEQYF. The nucleotide sequence reads as follows: TGTGCCAGCAGCGACGGACAGGGGGCCTACGAGCAGTACTTC.